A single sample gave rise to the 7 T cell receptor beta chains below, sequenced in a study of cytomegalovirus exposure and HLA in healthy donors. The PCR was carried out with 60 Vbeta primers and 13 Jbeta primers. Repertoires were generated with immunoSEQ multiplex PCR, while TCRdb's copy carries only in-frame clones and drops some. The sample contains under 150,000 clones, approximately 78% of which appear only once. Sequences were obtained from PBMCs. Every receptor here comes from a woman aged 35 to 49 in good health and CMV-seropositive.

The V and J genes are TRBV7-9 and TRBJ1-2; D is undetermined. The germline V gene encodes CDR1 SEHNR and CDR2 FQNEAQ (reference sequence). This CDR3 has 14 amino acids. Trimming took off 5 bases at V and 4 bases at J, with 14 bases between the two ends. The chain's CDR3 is CASSPELEGYGYTF. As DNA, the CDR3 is TGTGCCAGCAGCCCTGAACTGGAGGGCTATGGCTACACCTTC.

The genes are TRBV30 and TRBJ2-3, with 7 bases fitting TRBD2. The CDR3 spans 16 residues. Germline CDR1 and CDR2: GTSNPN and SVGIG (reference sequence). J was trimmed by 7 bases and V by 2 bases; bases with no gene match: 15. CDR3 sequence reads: CAWSRRASGAVNTQYF. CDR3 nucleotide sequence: TGTGCCTGGAGTAGAAGGGCTAGCGGTGCGGTAAATACGCAGTATTTT.

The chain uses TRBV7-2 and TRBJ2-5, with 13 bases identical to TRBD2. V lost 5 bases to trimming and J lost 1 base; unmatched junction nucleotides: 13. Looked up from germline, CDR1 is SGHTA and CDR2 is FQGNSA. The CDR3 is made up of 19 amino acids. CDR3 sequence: CASSRRTSGSLVVQETQYF. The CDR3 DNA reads TGTGCCAGCAGCCGGAGGACTAGCGGGAGCTTAGTGGTCCAAGAGACCCAGTACTTC. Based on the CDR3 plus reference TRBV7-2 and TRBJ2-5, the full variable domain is GAGVSQSPSNKVTEKGKDVELRCDPISGHTALYWYRQSLGQGLEFLIYFQGNSAPDKSGLPSDRFSAERTGGSVSTLTIQRTQQEDSAVYLCASSRRTSGSLVVQETQYFGPGTRLLVL.

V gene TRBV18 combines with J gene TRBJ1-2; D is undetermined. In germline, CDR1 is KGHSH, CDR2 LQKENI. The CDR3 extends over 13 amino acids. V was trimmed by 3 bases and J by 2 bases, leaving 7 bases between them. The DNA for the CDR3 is TGTGCCAGCTCACCGGGCCAGAACTATGGCTACACCTTC. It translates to CASSPGQNYGYTF.

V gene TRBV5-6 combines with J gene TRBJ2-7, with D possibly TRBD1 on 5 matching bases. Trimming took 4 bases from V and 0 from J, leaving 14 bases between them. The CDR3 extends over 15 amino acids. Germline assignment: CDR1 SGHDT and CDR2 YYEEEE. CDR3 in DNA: TGTGCCAGCAGCCAGATGACAGCTCTCTCCTACGAGCAGTACTTC. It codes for CASSQMTALSYEQYF.

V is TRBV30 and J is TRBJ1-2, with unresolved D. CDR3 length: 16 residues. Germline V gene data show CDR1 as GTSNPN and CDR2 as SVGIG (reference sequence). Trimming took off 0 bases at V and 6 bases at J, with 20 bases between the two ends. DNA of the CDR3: TGTGCCTGGAGTGTACGTGATTTAGGCAGAGGTAATGGCTACACCTTC. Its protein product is CAWSVRDLGRGNGYTF.

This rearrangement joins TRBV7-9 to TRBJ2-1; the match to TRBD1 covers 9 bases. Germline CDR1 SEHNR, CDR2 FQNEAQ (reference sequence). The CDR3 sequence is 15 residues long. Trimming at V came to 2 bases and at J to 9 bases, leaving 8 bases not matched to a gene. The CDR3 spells CASSLRDRDLGEQFF. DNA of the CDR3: TGTGCCAGCAGCTTACGGGACAGGGATCTAGGTGAGCAGTTCTTC.